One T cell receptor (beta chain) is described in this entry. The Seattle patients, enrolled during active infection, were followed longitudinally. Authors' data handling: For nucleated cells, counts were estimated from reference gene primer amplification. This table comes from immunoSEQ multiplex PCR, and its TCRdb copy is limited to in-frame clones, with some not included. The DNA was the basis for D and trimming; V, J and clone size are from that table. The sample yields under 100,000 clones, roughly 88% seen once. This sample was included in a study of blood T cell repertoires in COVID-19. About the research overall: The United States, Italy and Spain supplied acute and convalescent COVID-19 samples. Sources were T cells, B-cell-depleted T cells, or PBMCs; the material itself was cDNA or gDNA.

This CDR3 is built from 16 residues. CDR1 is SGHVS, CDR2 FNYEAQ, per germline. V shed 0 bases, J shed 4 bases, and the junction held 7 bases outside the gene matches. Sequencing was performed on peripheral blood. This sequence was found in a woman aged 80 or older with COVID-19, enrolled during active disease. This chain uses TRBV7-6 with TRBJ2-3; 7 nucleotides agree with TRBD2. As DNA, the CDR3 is TGTGCCAGCAGCTTAGCGACTAGCACGGTGGCAGATACGCAGTATTTT. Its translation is CASSLATSTVADTQYF. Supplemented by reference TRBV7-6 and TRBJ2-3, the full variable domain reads GAGVSQSPRYKVTKRGQDVALRCDPISGHVSLYWYRQALGQGPEFLTYFNYEAQQDKSGLPNDRFSAERPEGSISTLTIQRTEQRDSAMYRCASSLATSTVADTQYFGPGTRLTVL.